This TCR beta chain is from a study of monozygotic twins with inflammatory bowel disease. UMIs containing a 6-nucleotide sample barcode were added via template switching. TCRdb reworked the 5' RACE reads into one entry per CDR3 protein, no DNA. The sample has approximately 390,000 distinct CDR3 sequences. The CDR3 contains 13 residues. Per germline, CDR1 SGHVS and CDR2 FNYEAQ. The source of this sequence is a human donor with ulcerative colitis or Crohn's disease, or a healthy co-twin of an affected twin (not recorded which). The material sequenced was blood. The rearrangement links TRBV7-6 to TRBJ2-5. The CDR3: CASSRTGFETQYF.